A single sample gave rise to the 24 T cell receptor beta chains below, sequenced in a study of blood T cell repertoires in COVID-19. Profiling relied on immunoSEQ multiplex PCR, and the TCRdb table lists in-frame clones only, not all of them. The sample lists approximately 460,000 clones, nearly 90% seen once, with 0.9% in the top ten. Sequencing was performed on peripheral blood. All receptors derive from a man younger than 30 with COVID-19, enrolled during active disease.

About this clone itself: Other DNA sequences in the sample encode the same CDR3. This sequence joins TRBV12-5 and TRBJ2-7; the match to TRBD2 covers 8 bases. Germline V gene sequence: CDR1 LGHNT, CDR2 FRNRAP. The CDR3 runs 12 residues. V shed 5 bases, J shed 3 bases, and the junction held 0 bases outside the gene matches. CDR3 sequence reads: CASGSGSYEQYF. For the CDR3, the DNA is TGTGCTAGTGGTAGCGGGAGCTACGAGCAGTACTTC.

The chain combines TRBV9 with TRBJ2-5, with 9 bases matching TRBD1. CDR3 length equals 14 residues. CDR1 and CDR2 (germline): SGDLS, YYNGEE. V gave up 3 bases and J gave up 4 bases; unmatched junction bases: 4. CDR3 coding DNA: TGTGCCAGCAGCGCGGGGGACAGGGCAGAGACCCAGTACTTC. Amino acids: CASSAGDRAETQYF.

The V and J genes are TRBV3-1 (or the pseudogene TRBV3-2) and TRBJ2-3; unclear D gene. Trimming took off 0 bases at V and 4 bases at J, with 8 bases between the two ends. The CDR3 runs to 14 residues. Germline assignment: CDR1 LGHDT and CDR2 YNNKEL (reference sequence). The CDR3 DNA reads TGTGCCAGCAGCCAAGATTTGGCCTCAGATACGCAGTATTTT. It codes for CASSQDLASDTQYF.

The rearrangement links TRBV19 to TRBJ1-1; D is uncertain. The germline V gene encodes CDR1 LNHDA and CDR2 SQIVND (reference sequence). The CDR3 totals 15 residues. V shed 1 base and J shed 7 bases, with 16 bases lying between them. The CDR3 nucleotides read TGTGCCAGTAGTATAGGAGGAGGGAGGGCCAATGAAGCTTTCTTT. Amino acids: CASSIGGGRANEAFF.

The chain uses TRBV18 and TRBJ2-3, with 8 bases fitting TRBD2. V gave up 2 bases and J gave up 4 bases; unmatched junction bases: 2. Germline V CDR1 and CDR2: KGHSH, LQKENI. This CDR3 is 14 amino acids long. The CDR3 bases are TGTGCCAGCTCACCAATGCGGGGGGCAGATACGCAGTATTTT. Translating it yields CASSPMRGADTQYF.

The V call is TRBV7-9, the J call TRBJ2-3, with 13 bases lining up with TRBD2. This CDR3 is 13 amino acids long. With 4 bases clipped from V and 8 bases from J, the junction kept 0 bases outside the gene matches. Germline V lookup: CDR1 SEHNR, CDR2 FQNEAQ (reference sequence). The CDR3 coding sequence is TGTGCCAGCAGCTGGACTAGCGGGAGTACGCAGTATTTT. It codes for CASSWTSGSTQYF.

This clone occurred once. The chain has TRBV9 and TRBJ2-6; a weak D match, TRBD1 (7 bases). V dropped 0 bases and J dropped 2 bases, with 9 bases sitting between them. The CDR3 extends over 16 amino acids. The germline V gene has CDR1 SGDLS and CDR2 YYNGEE. DNA of the CDR3: TGTGCCAGCAGCGTAGCCAGGGGGGCTGGGGCCAACGTCCTGACTTTC. Translating it yields CASSVARGAGANVLTF.

CDR3 protein: CASSLEGTNQPQHF. The CDR3 DNA sequence: TGTGCCAGCAGCTTAGAAGGGACAAATCAGCCCCAGCATTTT. This sequence joins TRBV7-6 and TRBJ1-5; D is perhaps TRBD1 (6 bases). V was shortened by 1 base and J by 4 bases, with 8 bases between the two germline ends. The CDR3 has 14 amino acids. Per germline, CDR1 SGHVS and CDR2 FNYEAQ.

The genes are TRBV11-2 and TRBJ2-7; 11 bases fit TRBD1. V gave up 5 bases and J gave up 3 bases; unmatched junction bases: 6. The CDR3 runs 15 residues. Germline lookup yields CDR1 SGHAT and CDR2 FQNNGV. The CDR3 is CASSGGGTGGYEQYF. The CDR3 region has the DNA TGTGCCAGCAGCGGAGGGGGGACAGGGGGCTACGAGCAGTACTTC.

The CDR3 nucleotides read TGTGCCAGCAGTTACAAGGACAGGGGGAATCAGCCCCAGCATTTT. It is translated as CASSYKDRGNQPQHF. The chain is built from TRBV6-7 and TRBJ1-5; TRBD1 aligns across 10 bases. TRBV6-7 is marked as an open reading frame, function uncertain. Trimming removed 2 bases from V and 4 bases from J; junction bases left unmatched: 2. This CDR3 contains 15 residues.

The V and J genes are TRBV6-1 and TRBJ2-7; 8 nucleotides align to TRBD1. The CDR3 extends over 16 amino acids. After removal of 5 bases from V and 3 bases from J, the junction contained 12 bases not matched to a gene. Germline values: CDR1 MNHNS, CDR2 SASEGT. The CDR3: CASSKGQGSLYYEQYF. CDR3 coding DNA: TGTGCCAGCAGTAAAGGACAGGGCTCCCTATACTACGAGCAGTACTTC.

The rearrangement links TRBV21-1 to TRBJ2-7; the table's D call, TRBD1, has no DNA check behind it. TRBV21-1 represents a pseudogene. The CDR3 has 16 residues. The CDR3 bases are TGTGCCAGCAGCAAAAGTTATCGGCAGGCCATTTACGAGCAGTACTTC. It translates to CASSKSYRQAIYEQYF.

There are many counts of this clone. J is TRBJ1-1 and V is TRBV6-5, with D perhaps TRBD1 (5 bases). There are 13 residues in the CDR3. Germline V gives CDR1 MNHEY, CDR2 SVGAGI. Trimming cost V 6 bases and J 1 base, with 9 bases left between them. This CDR3 reads CASRTQGNTEAFF. The CDR3 DNA is TGTGCCAGCAGGACCCAGGGGAACACTGAAGCTTTCTTT.

The chain's CDR3 is CASSIASRGNTEAFF. CDR3 nucleotides: TGTGCCAGTAGTATAGCTAGCAGGGGGAACACTGAAGCTTTCTTT. The chain has TRBV19 and TRBJ1-1, with D possibly TRBD1 on 6 matching bases. The V gene lost 1 base and the J gene lost 1 base, with 10 bases spanning the gap. The CDR3 loop spans 15 amino acids. Germline assignment: CDR1 LNHDA and CDR2 SQIVND (reference sequence). Drawing the rest from reference TRBV19 and TRBJ1-1, the complete variable domain is DGGITQSPKYLFRKEGQNVTLSCEQNLNHDAMYWYRQDPGQGLRLIYYSQIVNDFQKGDIAEGYSVSREKKESFPLTVTSAQKNPTAFYLCASSIASRGNTEAFFGQGTRLTVV.

The chain has TRBV2 and TRBJ2-7; TRBD2 is a possible D gene (6 bases). This CDR3 comprises 14 residues. Germline loops: CDR1 SNHLY, CDR2 FYNNEI. V was pared by 4 bases and J by 5 bases, with 15 bases between. In DNA form, the CDR3 reads TGTGCCAGCAGTGGCGGACTAAGGGTTGACGAGCAGTACTTC. It is translated as CASSGGLRVDEQYF.

On this clone itself: This may come from a read error, since a much larger clone is one base off. The chain couples TRBV11-3 to TRBJ2-2, with no clear D. CDR3 length equals 12 residues. Per the germline V gene, CDR1 is SGHNT and CDR2 is YENEEA. The V and J ends lost 4 bases and 2 bases respectively, with 2 bases between them. CDR3 DNA: TGTGCCAGCAGCTCTAACACCGGGGAGCTGTTTTTT. It specifies CASSSNTGELFF.

The chain uses TRBV6-5 and TRBJ2-7, with a weak D call TRBD2 (5 bases). V was clipped by 5 bases and J by 7 bases, with 12 bases between them. CDR3 length: 12 residues. Per the germline V gene, CDR1 is MNHEY and CDR2 is SVGAGI. In DNA, the CDR3 is TGTGCCAGCAGTAGACGGACTGAGGAGCAGTACTTC. This translates into CASSRRTEEQYF.

The V call is TRBV19, the J call TRBJ2-4; 8 nucleotides match TRBD2. Germline trimming cut 2 bases from V and 9 bases from J; bases unmatched to any gene: 6. The CDR3 contains 14 residues. Per the germline V gene, CDR1 is LNHDA and CDR2 is SQIVND (reference sequence). CDR3 sequence: CASSISGGVGIQYF. As DNA, the CDR3 is TGTGCCAGTAGTATATCGGGAGGGGTCGGCATTCAGTACTTC.

This clone was recorded a few times. The same CDR3 arises from other DNA sequences in this sample as well. V usage is TRBV10-3 and J usage is TRBJ1-1; D is ambiguous. This CDR3 has 13 amino acids. V was clipped by 4 bases and J by 2 bases, with 8 bases between them. Per the germline V gene, CDR1 is ENHRY and CDR2 is SYGVKD. In DNA form, the CDR3 reads TGTGCCATCAGTGGGACGGGAAACACTGAAGCTTTCTTT. It translates to CAISGTGNTEAFF.

The chain's CDR3 is CASGGAGVDNQPQHF. CDR3 coding DNA: TGTGCCAGCGGGGGAGCAGGGGTCGACAATCAGCCCCAGCATTTT. This chain uses TRBV6-5 with TRBJ1-5, with D possibly being TRBD1 (6 bases). Trimming stripped 8 bases from V and 3 bases from J, with 17 bases between. The CDR3 is made up of 15 amino acids. Looked up from germline, CDR1 is MNHEY and CDR2 is SVGAGI.

J is TRBJ1-1 and V is TRBV19, with TRBD1 as a possible D gene (5 bases). Trimming left V 4 bases short and J 0 bases short, with 6 bases between. Germline values: CDR1 LNHDA, CDR2 SQIVND (reference sequence). The CDR3 covers 13 residues. The CDR3 DNA reads as TGTGCCAGTAGTAAGGGGATGAACACTGAAGCTTTCTTT. Translating gives CASSKGMNTEAFF.

In this sample, this clone turned up a few times. The rearrangement uses TRBV29-1 and TRBJ2-3; 15 nucleotides align to TRBD2. Germline V lookup: CDR1 SQVTM, CDR2 ANQGSEA. The trim removed 6 bases at V and 6 bases at J, leaving 4 bases unmatched. CDR3 length: 14 amino acids. The CDR3 loop is CSVGTSGGTDTQYF. CDR3 coding DNA: TGCAGCGTGGGGACTAGCGGGGGGACCGATACGCAGTATTTT.

J is TRBJ2-1 and V is TRBV6-5; TRBD1 agrees at 7 bases. Trimming cost V 6 bases and J 4 bases; bases outside gene matches: 9. Looked up from germline, CDR1 is MNHEY and CDR2 is SVGAGI. The CDR3 has 15 residues. The DNA of the CDR3 is TGTGCCAGCAGGAAGCCTGGGACAGATTACAATGAGCAGTTCTTC. Translating it yields CASRKPGTDYNEQFF.

The genes are TRBV27 and TRBJ1-5; D is ambiguous. The CDR3 is 12 residues long. Germline V gene lookup returns CDR1 MNHEY and CDR2 SMNVEV (reference sequence). The V end lost 5 bases, the J end lost 8 bases, and 10 bases lay between the germline ends. For the CDR3, the DNA is TGTGCCAGCAGTCTAAGCGGGGAGCCCCAGCATTTT. Translating gives CASSLSGEPQHF.